The 3 T cell receptor beta chains listed next were all sequenced from one sample in a study of T cells after yellow fever vaccination. Using its own MiXCR run on the 5' RACE reads, TCRdb lists one record per CDR3 protein. The data contain around 340,000 distinct CDR3 sequences, about 9.5% of them singletons. This material consisted of PBMCs, taken on the day of the first yellow fever vaccination. The receptors were sampled from a young man who received the YFV17D yellow fever vaccine.

The V and J genes are TRBV20-1 and TRBJ1-5; 7 bases are a match to TRBD1. From germline, CDR1 is DFQATT and CDR2 SNEGSKA (reference sequence). The CDR3 is made up of 13 amino acids. V shed 6 bases and J 3 bases; nucleotides not matched to a gene: 5. The CDR3 reads CSARGQLNQPQHF. In DNA form, the CDR3 reads TGCAGTGCCCGGGGACAGCTCAATCAGCCCCAGCATTTT.

In its sample, this clonotype was seen many times. The CDR3 region is CSVEGTGKKPDTQYF. DNA for the CDR3: TGCAGCGTTGAGGGGACAGGGAAGAAACCAGATACGCAGTATTTT. The V and J genes are TRBV29-1 and TRBJ2-3; 9 bases fit TRBD1. Germline-derived CDR1 and CDR2 are SQVTM and ANQGSEA. There are 15 residues in the CDR3. Trimming removed 3 bases from V and 4 bases from J; junction bases left unmatched: 8.

At least ten counts were recorded for this clonotype. The junction does not match germline at one end; this may be a read error. This rearrangement joins TRBV5-4 to TRBJ2-1, with a tentative D call TRBD1 (6 bases). The CDR3 length is 15 residues. Germline CDR1 and CDR2: SGHNT and YYREEE (reference sequence). CDR3 in amino acids: CASSLGQGSYNEQFF. DNA for the CDR3: TGCGCCAGCAGCTTGGGACAAGGCTCCTACAATGAGCAGTTCTTC.